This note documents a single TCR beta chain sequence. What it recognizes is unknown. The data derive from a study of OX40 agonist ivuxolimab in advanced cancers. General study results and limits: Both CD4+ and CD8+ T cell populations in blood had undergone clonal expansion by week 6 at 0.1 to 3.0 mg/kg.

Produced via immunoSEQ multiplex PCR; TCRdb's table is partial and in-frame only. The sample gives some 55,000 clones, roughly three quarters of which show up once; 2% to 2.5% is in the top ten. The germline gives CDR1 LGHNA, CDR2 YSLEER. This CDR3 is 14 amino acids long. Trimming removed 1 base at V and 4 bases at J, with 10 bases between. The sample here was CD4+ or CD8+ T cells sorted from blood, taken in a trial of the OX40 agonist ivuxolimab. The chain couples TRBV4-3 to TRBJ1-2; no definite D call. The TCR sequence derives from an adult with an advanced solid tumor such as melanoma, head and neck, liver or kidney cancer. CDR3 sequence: CASSQVFSLYGYTF. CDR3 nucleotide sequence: TGCGCCAGCAGCCAAGTTTTCAGTCTCTATGGCTACACCTTC.